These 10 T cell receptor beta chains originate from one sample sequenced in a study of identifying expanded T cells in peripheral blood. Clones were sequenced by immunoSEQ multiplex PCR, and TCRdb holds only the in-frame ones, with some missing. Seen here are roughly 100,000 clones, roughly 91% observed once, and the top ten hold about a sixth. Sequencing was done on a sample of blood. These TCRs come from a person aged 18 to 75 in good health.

The CDR3 loop reads CASRSSSYNEQFF. CDR3 sequence (DNA): TGTGCCAGCCGGAGTAGCTCCTACAATGAGCAGTTCTTC. The rearrangement joins TRBV5-5 to TRBJ2-1; D remains unclear. The CDR3 totals 13 residues. Germline CDR1 is SGHKS and CDR2 is YYEKEE (reference sequence). Between the trimmed V and J ends, which lost 7 bases and 0 bases, there was a span of 8 bases.

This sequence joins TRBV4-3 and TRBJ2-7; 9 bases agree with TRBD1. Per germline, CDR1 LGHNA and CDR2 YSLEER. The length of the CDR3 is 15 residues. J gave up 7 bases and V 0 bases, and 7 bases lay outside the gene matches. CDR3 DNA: TGCGCCAGCAGCCAAGAGGACAGGGGATCAAGGGAGCAGTACTTC. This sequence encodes CASSQEDRGSREQYF.

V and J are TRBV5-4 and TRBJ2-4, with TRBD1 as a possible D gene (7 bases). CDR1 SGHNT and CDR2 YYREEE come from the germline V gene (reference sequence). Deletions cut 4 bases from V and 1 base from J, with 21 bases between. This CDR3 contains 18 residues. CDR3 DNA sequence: TGTGCCAGCAGCCTCGAACCCAGGGGGGCTTTGGCCAAAAACATTCAGTACTTC. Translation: CASSLEPRGALAKNIQYF.

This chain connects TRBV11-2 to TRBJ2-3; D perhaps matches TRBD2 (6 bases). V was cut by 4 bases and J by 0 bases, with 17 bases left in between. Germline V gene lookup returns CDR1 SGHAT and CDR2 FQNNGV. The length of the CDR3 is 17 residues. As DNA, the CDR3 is TGTGCCAGCAGCTCATACGGAGGACTAACTAGCACAGATACGCAGTATTTT. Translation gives CASSSYGGLTSTDTQYF.

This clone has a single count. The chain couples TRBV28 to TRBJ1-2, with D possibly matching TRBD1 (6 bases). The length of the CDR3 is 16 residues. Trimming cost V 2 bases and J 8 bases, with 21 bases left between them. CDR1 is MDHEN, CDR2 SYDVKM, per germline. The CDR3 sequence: CASSLDYSIRGTGYTF. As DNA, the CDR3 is TGTGCCAGCAGTTTAGATTACTCTATTAGGGGGACCGGCTACACCTTC.

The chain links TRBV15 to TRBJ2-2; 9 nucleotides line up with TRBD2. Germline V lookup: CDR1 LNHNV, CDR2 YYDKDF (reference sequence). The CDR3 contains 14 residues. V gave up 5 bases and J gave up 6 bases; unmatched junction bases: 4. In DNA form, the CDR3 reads TGTGCCACCAGCCAAAGCGGGAGGTCCGGGGAGCTGTTTTTT. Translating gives CATSQSGRSGELFF.

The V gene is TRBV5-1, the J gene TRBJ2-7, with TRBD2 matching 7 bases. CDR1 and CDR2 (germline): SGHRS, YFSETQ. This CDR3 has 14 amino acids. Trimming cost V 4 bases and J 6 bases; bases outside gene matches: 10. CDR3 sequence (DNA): TGCGCCAGCAGCGACGGCGGGGGAATAAGCGAGCAGTACTTC. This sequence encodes CASSDGGGISEQYF.

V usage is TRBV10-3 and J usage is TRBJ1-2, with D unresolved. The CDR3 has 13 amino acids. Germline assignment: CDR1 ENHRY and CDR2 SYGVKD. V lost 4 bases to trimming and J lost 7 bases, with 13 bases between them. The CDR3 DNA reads TGTGCCATCAGTGTCGAAGAAAAGGGTGGCTACACCTTC. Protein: CAISVEEKGGYTF.

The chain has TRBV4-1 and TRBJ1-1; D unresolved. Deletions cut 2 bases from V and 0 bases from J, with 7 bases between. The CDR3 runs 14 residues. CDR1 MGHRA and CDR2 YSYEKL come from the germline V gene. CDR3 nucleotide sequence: TGCGCCAGCAGCCAACAGGAAATGAACACTGAAGCTTTCTTT. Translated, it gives CASSQQEMNTEAFF.

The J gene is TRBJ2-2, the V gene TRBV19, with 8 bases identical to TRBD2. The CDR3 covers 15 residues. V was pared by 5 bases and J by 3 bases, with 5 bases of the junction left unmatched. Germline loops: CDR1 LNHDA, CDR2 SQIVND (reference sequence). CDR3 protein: CASSRPGGDTGELFF. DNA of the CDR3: TGTGCCAGTAGTCGACCGGGGGGGGACACCGGGGAGCTGTTTTTT.